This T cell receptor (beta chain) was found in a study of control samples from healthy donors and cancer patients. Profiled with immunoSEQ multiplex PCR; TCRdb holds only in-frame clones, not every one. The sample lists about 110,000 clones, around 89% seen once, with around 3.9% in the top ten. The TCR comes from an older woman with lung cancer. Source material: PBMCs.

CDR3 nucleotide sequence: TGTGCCAGCAGCTTATATTGGGTCTCAGCCGGCGGGGAGCTGTTTTTT. Amino acid sequence: CASSLYWVSAGGELFF. The chain has TRBV7-2 and TRBJ2-2; D unclear. V lost 2 bases and J lost 7, with 17 bases in between. Germline V gene sequence: CDR1 SGHTA, CDR2 FQGNSA. The CDR3 is made up of 16 amino acids. The full variable domain, with the rest looked up from reference TRBV7-2 and TRBJ2-2, is GAGVSQSPSNKVTEKGKDVELRCDPISGHTALYWYRQSLGQGLEFLIYFQGNSAPDKSGLPSDRFSAERTGGSVSTLTIQRTQQEDSAVYLCASSLYWVSAGGELFFGEGSRLTVL.